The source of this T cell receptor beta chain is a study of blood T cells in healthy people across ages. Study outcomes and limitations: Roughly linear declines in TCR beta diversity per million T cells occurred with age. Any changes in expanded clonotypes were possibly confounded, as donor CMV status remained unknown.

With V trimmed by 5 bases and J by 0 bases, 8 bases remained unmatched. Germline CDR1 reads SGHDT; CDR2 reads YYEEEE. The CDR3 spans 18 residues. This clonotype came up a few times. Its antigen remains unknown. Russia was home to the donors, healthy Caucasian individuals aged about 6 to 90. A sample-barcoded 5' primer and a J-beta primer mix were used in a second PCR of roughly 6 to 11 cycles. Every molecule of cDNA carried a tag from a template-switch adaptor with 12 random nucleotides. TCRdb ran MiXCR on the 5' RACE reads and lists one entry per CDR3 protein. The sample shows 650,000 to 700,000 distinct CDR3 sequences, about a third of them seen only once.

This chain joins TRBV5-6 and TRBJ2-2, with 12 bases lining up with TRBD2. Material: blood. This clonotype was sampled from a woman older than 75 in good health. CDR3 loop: CASRPGLAGRTNTGELFF. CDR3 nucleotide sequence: TGTGCCAGCAGACCTGGACTAGCGGGGAGAACGAACACCGGGGAGCTGTTTTTT.